A selection of T cell receptor beta chains follows, all from one sample in a study of patients and donors after allogeneic stem cell transplantation. TCRdb re-derived calls from the RT-PCR reads in MiXCR, one entry per CDR3 protein. The sample has around 240,000 distinct CDR3 sequences, 14% seen once. The sequenced material came from blood, either unsorted or a sorted T cell fraction (not recorded which). The receptors were gathered from a human donor who was either an allogeneic HSCT recipient or a stem cell or donor lymphocyte infusion donor (not recorded which). It is not recorded whose cells these are; they may come from a transplant donor. Both conserved end residues are part of each CDR3. A D gene is named only where the DNA matches it firmly. Where a row states a size, it is once, few, many or the class of an expanded clone; other rows omit it.

D: TRBD1; V: TRBV7-9; J: TRBJ1-1; size: many; DNA: TGTGCCAGCGGGTCCAGGGGGCAGGCTGAAGCTTTCTTT; CDR3: CASGSRGQAEAFF
D: TRBD1; V: TRBV4-3; J: TRBJ2-7; size: -; DNA: TGCGCCAGCAGCCCCAGACAGGGGAACTACGAGCAGTACTTC; CDR3: CASSPRQGNYEQYF
D: -; V: TRBV5-6; J: TRBJ1-6; size: -; DNA: TGTGCCAGCAGATTGTGGACACCCGAGAATTCACCCCTCCACTTT; CDR3: CASRLWTPENSPLHF
D: TRBD2; V: TRBV5-1; J: TRBJ2-3; size: -; DNA: TGCGCCAGCAGAAAAACTAGCGGGAGTGTCACAGATACGCAGTATTTT; CDR3: CASRKTSGSVTDTQYF
D: TRBD2; V: TRBV7-3; J: TRBJ2-1; size: -; DNA: TGTGCCAGCAGCCCAGGGACTAGCGGGAGGCAATACAATGAGCAGTTCTTC; CDR3: CASSPGTSGRQYNEQFF
D: -; V: TRBV12-3/TRBV12-4; J: TRBJ1-1; size: few; DNA: TGTGCCAGCAGTCCCCTTGGGGGAAGCACTGAAGCTTTCTTT; CDR3: CASSPLGGSTEAFF
D: TRBD1; V: TRBV2; J: TRBJ2-3; size: many; DNA: TGTGCCAGCTCTGACAGGGGGCGTACAGATACGCAGTATTTT; CDR3: CASSDRGRTDTQYF
D: TRBD1; V: TRBV4-2; J: TRBJ1-2; size: few; DNA: TGTGCCAGCAGCCAACCGGGACAGGAGGTTAATGGCTACACCTTC; CDR3: CASSQPGQEVNGYTF
D: -; V: TRBV6-2/TRBV6-3; J: TRBJ2-7; size: -; DNA: TGTGCCAGCAGTTACTCGGGGGCTTGGCGCGAGCAGTACTTC; CDR3: CASSYSGAWREQYF
D: -; V: TRBV7-8; J: TRBJ2-5; size: many; DNA: TGTGCCAGCAGTAATCGGGGGAGAGGGTCAGAGACCCAGTACTTC; CDR3: CASSNRGRGSETQYF
D: TRBD2; V: TRBV7-2; J: TRBJ2-7; size: few; DNA: TGTGCCAGCACCTTAACGTGGGGGGGTGAATACGAGCAGTACTTC; CDR3: CASTLTWGGEYEQYF
D: -; V: TRBV12-3/TRBV12-4; J: TRBJ1-5; size: -; DNA: TGTGCCAGCAGTGTTTGGGGAAGCAATCAGCCCCAGCATTTT; CDR3: CASSVWGSNQPQHF
D: -; V: TRBV6-5; J: TRBJ2-1; size: -; DNA: TGTGCCAGCAGTTACGACGATAAGAGGGATGAGCAGTTCTTC; CDR3: CASSYDDKRDEQFF
D: TRBD2; V: TRBV29-1; J: TRBJ2-1; size: -; DNA: TGCAGCGCTCAACTAGCGGGAGCTAACAATGAGCAGTTCTTC; CDR3: CSAQLAGANNEQFF
D: -; V: TRBV9; J: TRBJ2-7; size: few; DNA: TGTGCCAGCAGCGTAGGGGACATATCCTACGAGCAGTACTTC; CDR3: CASSVGDISYEQYF
D: TRBD1; V: TRBV4-2; J: TRBJ2-6; size: many; DNA: TGTGCCAGCAGACTCGGGACAGGGAATAAGGGCTCTGGGGCCAACGTCCTGACTTTC; CDR3: CASRLGTGNKGSGANVLTF
D: -; V: TRBV28; J: TRBJ2-4; size: few; DNA: TGTGCCAGCAGTGCCCTGGGGGTAGCCAAAAACATTCAGTACTTC; CDR3: CASSALGVAKNIQYF
D: -; V: TRBV5-6; J: TRBJ2-5; size: few; DNA: TGTGCCAGCAGCACTATTGCTGGGGGCGAGACCCAGTACTTC; CDR3: CASSTIAGGETQYF
D: -; V: TRBV7-9; J: TRBJ2-7; size: few; DNA: TGTGCCAGCAGTTCCAGAGGGAATCGGTACGAGCAGTACTTC; CDR3: CASSSRGNRYEQYF
D: -; V: TRBV6-1; J: TRBJ2-3; size: -; DNA: TGTGCCAGCAGAGTAGGGACGAGCACAGATACGCAGTATTTT; CDR3: CASRVGTSTDTQYF
D: TRBD1; V: TRBV7-2; J: TRBJ1-3; size: many; DNA: TGTGCCAGCAGTCCGGACAGGGGGCTTGGAAACACCATATATTTT; CDR3: CASSPDRGLGNTIYF
D: TRBD1; V: TRBV7-2; J: TRBJ2-2; size: many; DNA: TGTGCCAGCAGCTTCCAGACAGGGGGATATACCGGGGAGCTGTTTTTT; CDR3: CASSFQTGGYTGELFF
D: TRBD2; V: TRBV5-1; J: TRBJ2-1; size: few; DNA: TGCGCCAGCAGCTCGGGACTAGCACAAAGCTCCTACAATGAGCAGTTCTTC; CDR3: CASSSGLAQSSYNEQFF
D: -; V: TRBV11-3; J: TRBJ2-3; size: -; DNA: TGTGCCAGCAGCTTCGAAGCGCTTGATGATACGCAGTATTTT; CDR3: CASSFEALDDTQYF
D: TRBD2; V: TRBV13; J: TRBJ2-2; size: -; DNA: TGTGCCAGCAGCTTAGAAGGCGGGAGTGTTAGCGGGGAGCTGTTTTTT; CDR3: CASSLEGGSVSGELFF
D: -; V: TRBV7-9; J: TRBJ2-7; size: -; DNA: TGTGCCAGCAGCTCCCCCGGGTTGGGGGCGCTGGGGGAGCAGTACTTC; CDR3: CASSSPGLGALGEQYF
D: -; V: TRBV20-1; J: TRBJ2-3; size: few; DNA: TGCAGTGCCACCCGCAGTACGGGTGGCACAGATACGCAGTATTTT; CDR3: CSATRSTGGTDTQYF
D: TRBD1; V: TRBV30; J: TRBJ1-4; size: few; DNA: TGTGCCTGGAGCCGAGACAGGGGCGAAAAACTGTTTTTT; CDR3: CAWSRDRGEKLFF
D: -; V: TRBV15; J: TRBJ1-4; size: few; DNA: TGTGCCACCGGGAGGGAAGGGAGTAACGAAAAACTGTTTTTT; CDR3: CATGREGSNEKLFF
D: TRBD1; V: TRBV25-1; J: TRBJ1-2; size: -; DNA: TGTGCCAGCGGGGGACAGGGGATATCCGGGGGTGGCTACACCTTC; CDR3: CASGGQGISGGGYTF
D: TRBD2; V: TRBV12-3/TRBV12-4; J: TRBJ2-3; size: many; DNA: TGTGCCAGCAGTTTAAGCGGGAACACAGATACGCAGTATTTT; CDR3: CASSLSGNTDTQYF
D: -; V: TRBV6-1; J: TRBJ2-3; size: -; DNA: TGTGCCAGCAGTGAAGCGATCCTCCCGACAGATACGCAGTATTTT; CDR3: CASSEAILPTDTQYF
D: -; V: TRBV7-9; J: TRBJ1-5; size: -; DNA: TGTGCCAGCAGCTTAGCGCTCTCTATCAATCAGCCCCAGCATTTT; CDR3: CASSLALSINQPQHF
D: -; V: TRBV20-1; J: TRBJ2-7; size: many; DNA: TGCAGTGCTAGATTATTACGAGGCGGGGCCTTCTCCTACGAGCAGTACTTC; CDR3: CSARLLRGGAFSYEQYF
D: TRBD2; V: TRBV20-1; J: TRBJ2-7; size: -; DNA: TGCAGTGCTGACAGACTAGCGGGGGGGACTTACGAGCAGTACTTC; CDR3: CSADRLAGGTYEQYF
D: -; V: TRBV20-1; J: TRBJ1-2; size: few; DNA: TGCAGTGCTTACGGAGGGGGGGGCGAAAGAACTAACTATGGCTACACCTTC; CDR3: CSAYGGGGERTNYGYTF
D: -; V: TRBV18; J: TRBJ1-2; size: -; DNA: TGTGCCAGCTCACCTAACAGGCAGGTGGGCTACACCTTC; CDR3: CASSPNRQVGYTF
D: -; V: TRBV20-1; J: TRBJ2-1; size: many; DNA: TGCAGTGCTAGAGATCCGGCTCGGAGCTCCTACAATGAGCAGTTCTTC; CDR3: CSARDPARSSYNEQFF
D: TRBD1; V: TRBV5-1; J: TRBJ2-3; size: -; DNA: TGCGCCAGCAGCTCCGGGACAGGAGTTAGCACAGATACGCAGTATTTT; CDR3: CASSSGTGVSTDTQYF
D: -; V: TRBV7-7; J: TRBJ2-2; size: -; DNA: TGTGCTAGCAGAGAAACAGTGACCGGGGAGCTGTTTTTT; CDR3: CASRETVTGELFF
D: TRBD1; V: TRBV13; J: TRBJ2-7; size: few; DNA: TGTGCCAGCAGCAAAGACCGGGACAGGGGGTACTACGAGCAGTACTTC; CDR3: CASSKDRDRGYYEQYF
D: -; V: TRBV28; J: TRBJ2-5; size: many; DNA: TGTGCCAGCACCCTCGTCGGGCTCCAAGAGACCCAGTACTTC; CDR3: CASTLVGLQETQYF
D: -; V: TRBV2; J: TRBJ2-4; size: -; DNA: TGTGCCAGCAGTGATTCCTTAGGGGGGACTATAAACATTCAGTACTTC; CDR3: CASSDSLGGTINIQYF
D: -; V: TRBV5-6; J: TRBJ1-1; size: few; DNA: TGTGCCAGCAGCTTGGGAGGTATGGACACTGAAGCTTTCTTT; CDR3: CASSLGGMDTEAFF
D: TRBD1; V: TRBV10-3; J: TRBJ1-1; size: -; DNA: TGTGCCATCAGTGTGGGACAGGGGATCACTGAAGCTTTCTTT; CDR3: CAISVGQGITEAFF
D: TRBD1; V: TRBV20-1; J: TRBJ2-5; size: -; DNA: TGCAGTGCTAGAGTCGGACAGGGAGGTGTAGGGGAAGAGACCCAGTACTTC; CDR3: CSARVGQGGVGEETQYF
D: -; V: TRBV6-1; J: TRBJ1-1; size: few; DNA: TGTGCCAGCAGCCTAGCTACTATGAACACTGAAGCTTTCTTT; CDR3: CASSLATMNTEAFF
D: -; V: TRBV3-1; J: TRBJ2-3; size: many; DNA: TGTGCCAGCAGCCACCCTGGGGGAGTTGATACGCAGTATTTT; CDR3: CASSHPGGVDTQYF
D: -; V: TRBV20-1; J: TRBJ2-1; size: -; DNA: TGCAGTGCTAGATCCCTCATGGCGCGGGGGCCCCCCGGTGAGCAGTTCTTC; CDR3: CSARSLMARGPPGEQFF
D: -; V: TRBV3-1; J: TRBJ2-7; size: few; DNA: TGTGCCAGCACCTACGGCAGGGCGAGCTCCTACGAGCAGTACTTC; CDR3: CASTYGRASSYEQYF
D: TRBD1; V: TRBV7-9; J: TRBJ1-1; size: -; DNA: TGTGCCAGCAGCTTCTCGACAGGGTTCGCTCAAGCTTTCTTT; CDR3: CASSFSTGFAQAFF
D: TRBD1; V: TRBV12-3/TRBV12-4; J: TRBJ1-5; size: -; DNA: TGTGCCAGCAGCCTTCCCCCCCTACAGGGGATCAATCAGCCCCAGCATTTT; CDR3: CASSLPPLQGINQPQHF
D: -; V: TRBV28; J: TRBJ2-5; size: few; DNA: TGTGCCAGCAGCCCCGACAGCCAAGAGACCCAGTACTTC; CDR3: CASSPDSQETQYF